The present TCR beta chain was sequenced within a study of blood T cell repertoires in COVID-19. Only in-frame clones appear in the TCRdb table, and some are missing; sequencing was by immunoSEQ multiplex PCR. The data contain fewer than 700,000 clones, around nine tenths of them singletons. The V end was cut by 3 bases, the J end by 4 bases, with 6 bases between. The CDR3 runs 12 residues. Germline assignment: CDR1 WNHNN and CDR2 SYGVQD (reference sequence). The sequence came from a woman between 50 and 59 years old with COVID-19, enrolled during active disease. Sequenced sample: peripheral blood. This chain connects TRBV10-1 to TRBJ1-2; no definite D call. The CDR3 DNA follows: TGCGCCAGCAGTGACTTCAGCTATGGCTACACCTTC. Its translation: CASSDFSYGYTF.